Below, 12 T cell receptor beta chains from the same sample are listed, as sequenced in a study of blood T cell repertoires in COVID-19. Measured with immunoSEQ multiplex PCR; TCRdb has only the in-frame clones, and not every one. The table lists 190,000 or so clones, around nine tenths of them singletons. Sequencing used peripheral blood. The origin of the receptors is a young woman who had recovered from COVID-19.

This chain links TRBV7-9 with TRBJ2-1; 9 bases align to TRBD2. CDR1 and CDR2 from the germline V gene are SEHNR and FQNEAQ (reference sequence). The CDR3 runs 15 residues. Losses at the gene ends were 5 bases for V and 9 bases for J; bases not matched to a gene: 11. DNA of the CDR3: TGTGCCAGCAGCCTACTAGCGGGTATTAGATCTGAGCAGTTCTTC. It encodes CASSLLAGIRSEQFF.

The chain employs TRBV7-9 and TRBJ1-2, with D perhaps matching TRBD1 (5 bases). The CDR3 has 14 amino acids. The V and J ends lost 0 bases and 4 bases respectively, with 9 bases between them. Looked up from germline, CDR1 is SEHNR and CDR2 is FQNEAQ (reference sequence). The CDR3 coding sequence is TGTGCCAGCAGCTTAGCCGGGGGTGCCTATGGCTACACCTTC. It yields the protein CASSLAGGAYGYTF. The entire variable domain, with the rest obtained from reference TRBV7-9 and TRBJ1-2, is as follows: DTGVSQNPRHKITKRGQNVTFRCDPISEHNRLYWYRQTLGQGPEFLTYFQNEAQLEKSRLLSDRFSAERPKGSFSTLEIQRTEQGDSAMYLCASSLAGGAYGYTFGSGTRLTVV.

V gene TRBV9 combines with J gene TRBJ2-5, with TRBD2 matching 11 bases. V dropped 3 bases and J dropped 5; count of bases not matched to a gene: 9. The V gene's germline CDR1 is SGDLS and CDR2 YYNGEE. CDR3 size: 16 residues. The CDR3 loop reads CASSEGSGGAVETQYF. Written as DNA, the CDR3 is TGTGCCAGCAGCGAGGGTAGCGGGGGGGCCGTCGAGACCCAGTACTTC.

This clone was observed a few times. V gene TRBV27 combines with J gene TRBJ2-7; D possibly corresponds to TRBD1 (6 bases). The germline V gene encodes CDR1 MNHEY and CDR2 SMNVEV (reference sequence). The CDR3 has 11 amino acids. V was shortened by 8 bases and J by 5 bases, with 10 bases between the two germline ends. CDR3 residues: CASGGLHEQYF. CDR3 nucleotides: TGTGCCAGCGGGGGCCTCCACGAGCAGTACTTC.

The chain carries TRBV19 and TRBJ1-1; the D gene is possibly TRBD1 (6 bases). CDR1 is LNHDA, CDR2 SQIVND, per germline (reference sequence). V dropped 1 base and J dropped 3 bases, with 6 bases sitting between them. The CDR3 is made up of 13 amino acids. The CDR3 reads CASSIGTDTEAFF. The CDR3 DNA reads as TGTGCCAGTAGTATAGGGACAGACACTGAAGCTTTCTTT.

The chain uses TRBV9 and TRBJ2-7; the match to TRBD1 covers 7 bases. The length of the CDR3 is 14 residues. In germline, CDR1 is SGDLS, CDR2 YYNGEE. With V trimmed by 0 bases and J by 5 bases, 5 bases remained unmatched. The chain's CDR3 is CASSVGDRDNEQYF. CDR3 DNA: TGTGCCAGCAGCGTAGGTGACAGGGACAACGAGCAGTACTTC.

This clone appeared a single time. This sequence joins TRBV5-5 and TRBJ2-7; tentative D call: TRBD1 (6 bases). This CDR3 has 15 amino acids. Germline V gives CDR1 SGHKS, CDR2 YYEKEE (reference sequence). V was shortened by 1 base and J by 2 bases, with 13 bases between the two germline ends. Here the CDR3 DNA reads TGTGCCAGCAGCTTGCTGACAGGTCAACCCTACGAGCAGTACTTC. Amino acid sequence: CASSLLTGQPYEQYF.

This clone was detected a few times. The chain carries TRBV7-3 and TRBJ2-1, with 12 positions matching TRBD2. The CDR3 extends over 16 amino acids. From germline, CDR1 is SGHTA and CDR2 FQGTGA. V lost 0 bases, J lost 7 bases, and 4 bases stayed unmatched. The CDR3 region is CASSLTGTSGLNEQFF. The CDR3 bases are TGTGCCAGCAGCTTAACGGGGACTAGCGGGTTAAATGAGCAGTTCTTC.

The CDR3 coding sequence is TGTGCCAGCACTCTCTCCTACGAGCAGTACTTC. This encodes CASTLSYEQYF. The chain employs TRBV2 and TRBJ2-7; D uncertain. The germline gives CDR1 SNHLY, CDR2 FYNNEI. The V end lost 7 bases, the J end lost 0 bases, and 4 bases lay between the germline ends. This CDR3 has 11 residues.

This CDR3 reads CASSPWTGNTGELFF. The CDR3 bases are TGTGCCAGCAGCCCATGGACAGGGAACACCGGGGAGCTGTTTTTT. The chain joins TRBV7-9 to TRBJ2-2, with 7 bases matching TRBD1. Per the germline V gene, CDR1 is SEHNR and CDR2 is FQNEAQ (reference sequence). V gave up 5 bases and J gave up 1 base; unmatched junction bases: 4. CDR3 length: 15 residues.

The chain employs TRBV5-1 and TRBJ2-3, with D maybe TRBD2 (5 bases). The CDR3 runs 16 residues. Germline lookup yields CDR1 SGHRS and CDR2 YFSETQ. V lost 3 bases, J lost 0 bases, and 14 bases lay in between. The CDR3 sequence is CASSSGIRASTDTQYF. The CDR3, as DNA: TGCGCCAGCAGCTCGGGGATTCGCGCTAGCACAGATACGCAGTATTTT.

A word on this clone: Sequence at one end of the junction differs from germline and may be a read error. The rearrangement links TRBV6-2 or TRBV6-3 to TRBJ1-2; D is possibly TRBD1 (5 bases). The CDR3 has 12 residues. Germline-derived CDR1 and CDR2 are MNHEY and SVGEGT. DNA of the CDR3: TGTGTCAGCAGTGACAGAAACTATGGCTACACCTTC. Its protein product is CVSSDRNYGYTF.